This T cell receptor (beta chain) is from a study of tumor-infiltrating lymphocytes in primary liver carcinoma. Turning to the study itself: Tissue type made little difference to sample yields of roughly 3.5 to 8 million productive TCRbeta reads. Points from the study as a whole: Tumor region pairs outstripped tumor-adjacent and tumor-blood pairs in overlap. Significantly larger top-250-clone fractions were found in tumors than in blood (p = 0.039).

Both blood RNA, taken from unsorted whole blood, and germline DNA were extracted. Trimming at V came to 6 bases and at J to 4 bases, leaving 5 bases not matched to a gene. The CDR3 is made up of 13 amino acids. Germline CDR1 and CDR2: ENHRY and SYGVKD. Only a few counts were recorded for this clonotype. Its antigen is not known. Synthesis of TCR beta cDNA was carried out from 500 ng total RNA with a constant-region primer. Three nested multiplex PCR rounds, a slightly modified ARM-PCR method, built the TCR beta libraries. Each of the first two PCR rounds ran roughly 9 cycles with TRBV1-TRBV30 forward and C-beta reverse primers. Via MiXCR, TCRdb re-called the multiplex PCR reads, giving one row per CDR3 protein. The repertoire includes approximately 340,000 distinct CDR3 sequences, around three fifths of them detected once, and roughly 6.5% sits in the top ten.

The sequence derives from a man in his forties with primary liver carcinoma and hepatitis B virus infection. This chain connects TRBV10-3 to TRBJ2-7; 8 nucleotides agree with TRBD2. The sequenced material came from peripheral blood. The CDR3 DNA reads TGTGCCATCAGCCAGCGGGAGCATTACGAGCAGTACTTC. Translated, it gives CAISQREHYEQYF.